The 7 T cell receptor beta chains listed next were all sequenced from one sample in a study of technical replicates of blood from several donors. Data came from immunoSEQ multiplex PCR; TCRdb stores just in-frame clones and leaves some out. The sample shows over 70,000 clones, 96% of them seen only once. The source material was T cells isolated from PBMCs. These receptors were collected from a human donor in good health.

V gene TRBV7-9 combines with J gene TRBJ1-5; perhaps TRBD1 as D (5 bases). Germline V gene lookup returns CDR1 SEHNR and CDR2 FQNEAQ (reference sequence). V was trimmed by 3 bases and J by 3 bases, leaving 9 bases between them. The CDR3 totals 14 residues. This CDR3 reads CASSFGGYNQPQHF. The CDR3, as DNA: TGTGCCAGCAGCTTTGGGGGGTACAATCAGCCCCAGCATTTT.

V usage is TRBV4-1 and J usage is TRBJ1-2, with 9 bases that match TRBD1. There are 14 residues in the CDR3. J lost 4 bases, V lost 4 bases, and 4 bases had no gene match. Per germline, CDR1 MGHRA and CDR2 YSYEKL. CDR3 sequence reads: CASSLQGAGYGYTF. The CDR3 nucleotides are TGCGCCAGCAGCCTACAGGGGGCTGGCTATGGCTACACCTTC.

The gene calls are TRBV6-5 and TRBJ1-4; D is perhaps TRBD1 (5 bases). Germline CDR1 reads MNHEY; CDR2 reads SVGAGI. There are 13 residues in the CDR3. Trimming left V 6 bases short and J 8 bases short, with 13 bases between. CDR3 nucleotide sequence: TGTGCCAGCAGAAGCAGGGATAGCGAAAAACTGTTTTTT. Translated: CASRSRDSEKLFF.

J is TRBJ2-1 and V is TRBV5-1, with TRBD2 as a possible D gene (5 bases). Germline V gene sequence: CDR1 SGHRS, CDR2 YFSETQ. The CDR3 covers 15 residues. Between the trimmed V and J ends, which lost 0 bases and 8 bases, there was a span of 15 bases. The CDR3 loop reads CASSLGEGWNDEQFF. CDR3 nucleotide sequence: TGCGCCAGCAGCTTGGGTGAGGGCTGGAATGATGAGCAGTTCTTC.

This rearrangement joins TRBV7-9 to TRBJ2-5; 7 bases align to TRBD1. Germline loops: CDR1 SEHNR, CDR2 FQNEAQ (reference sequence). The CDR3 length is 15 residues. Trimming cost V 4 bases and J 1 base; bases outside gene matches: 6. In DNA, the CDR3 is TGTGCCAGCAGCTCGGCGACAGGGCCCCAAGAGACCCAGTACTTC. As protein: CASSSATGPQETQYF.

The CDR3 here is CASSLGDGSTEAFF. The CDR3 DNA is TGCGCCAGCAGCTTGGGGGATGGGAGCACTGAAGCTTTCTTT. The gene calls are TRBV5-1 and TRBJ1-1; D not resolved. CDR1 and CDR2 (germline): SGHRS, YFSETQ. There are 14 residues in the CDR3. The V and J ends lost 0 bases and 4 bases respectively, with 10 bases between them.

The rearrangement links TRBV28 to TRBJ1-5, with 9 bases identical to TRBD1. Germline V CDR1 and CDR2: MDHEN, SYDVKM. Trimming removed 7 bases from V and 0 bases from J; junction bases left unmatched: 10. The CDR3 totals 17 residues. This CDR3 reads CASKPGQGSHSNQPQHF. The CDR3 DNA follows: TGTGCCAGCAAACCCGGACAGGGGTCGCATAGCAATCAGCCCCAGCATTTT.